Sequencing of this TCR beta chain was carried out in a study of blood T cell repertoires in COVID-19. This CDR3 is 14 amino acids long. Germline assignment: CDR1 SNHLY and CDR2 FYNNEI. Trimming cost V 2 bases and J 7 bases, with 9 bases left between them. As handled by the study authors: Reference gene primer amplification gave nucleated cell count estimates. TCRdb's table, derived via immunoSEQ multiplex PCR, lists solely in-frame clones and lacks some. The DNA gave D and trimming, while V, J and clone size come from that table. The data show about 97,000 clones, 91% seen once. The sequenced sample was peripheral blood. This TCR came from a man aged 45 to 65 with acute or convalescent COVID-19. The chain couples TRBV2 to TRBJ1-6, with a possible D match to TRBD1 (5 bases). CDR3: CASSEQGLNSPLHF. CDR3 DNA: TGTGCCAGCAGTGAACAGGGTCTAAATTCACCCCTCCACTTT. Drawing the rest from reference TRBV2 and TRBJ1-6, the complete variable domain is EPEVTQTPSHQVTQMGQEVILRCVPISNHLYFYWYRQILGQKVEFLVSFYNNEISEKSEIFDDQFSVERPDGSNFTLKIRSTKLEDSAMYFCASSEQGLNSPLHFGNGTRLTVT.